Each of the 3 T cell receptor beta chains below was sequenced from the same sample in a study of beta chain features in type 1 diabetes. The antigens these receptors bind are not known. TCRB transcripts that were expressed got sequenced, as all of the isolated RNA had been reverse transcribed. Profiling relied on immunoSEQ multiplex PCR, and the TCRdb table lists in-frame clones only, not all of them. The table has 500,000 to 850,000 clones, more than 12% seen once. Overall study findings and caveats: Shortening that was moderate but significant affected the TCRB CDR3s of Type 1 diabetes patients in all four CD4+ subsets.

The sequencing sample was made of naive CD4+ T cells from blood. The receptors stem from a man younger than 35 with type 1 diabetes.

Points on this clone: Germline and junction disagree at one end, which may indicate a read error. The CDR3 here is CASSSRPGSTEAFF. In DNA form, the CDR3 reads TGTGCTAGCAGCTCACGACCGGGTAGCACTGAAGCTTTCTTT. The rearrangement joins TRBV7-7 to TRBJ1-1, with no clear D. CDR3 length equals 14 residues. CDR1 is SSHAT and CDR2 is FNYEAQ in the germline V gene (reference sequence).

This clone has just a few counts. This rearrangement joins TRBV5-1 to TRBJ1-2; D gene unclear. V lost 4 bases and J 0 bases, leaving 10 bases between the germline ends. Germline V gene sequence: CDR1 SGHRS, CDR2 YFSETQ. CDR3 length: 14 residues. The CDR3: CASSTQAANYGYTF. The CDR3 nucleotides read TGCGCCAGCAGCACACAAGCGGCTAACTATGGCTACACCTTC.

The chain carries TRBV4-2 and TRBJ2-7; D unclear. CDR1 and CDR2 (germline): LGHNA, YNFKEQ. Between the trimmed V and J ends, which lost 1 base and 2 bases, there was a span of 12 bases. The CDR3 is made up of 15 amino acids. CDR3 in DNA: TGTGCCAGCAGCCAAGCCCGGACGAAGACCTACGAGCAGTACTTC. It is translated as CASSQARTKTYEQYF.